This TCR beta chain appears in the sequencing data of a study of blood T cells in healthy people across ages. Across the whole study: Capturing about one barcoded beta molecule per two T cells was achieved by template switching. Study-level results: Measured against age, TCR beta diversity per million T cells decreased in a roughly linear manner.

Primers used in a second PCR of roughly 6 to 11 cycles were a sample-barcoded 5' primer and a J-beta primer mix. One entry per CDR3 protein, called by TCRdb with MiXCR from the 5' RACE reads. The sample yields 850,000 to 1,000,000 distinct CDR3 sequences, roughly half seen once. Comments on this clonotype: The antigen is unknown.

V lost 3 bases and J lost 4, with 18 bases in between. The CDR3 runs to 17 residues. The specimen was blood. The TCR comes from a woman aged 55-70 years in good health. This chain joins TRBV12-3 or TRBV12-4 and TRBJ1-4; the D gene is possibly TRBD1 (6 bases). In nucleotides, the CDR3 is TGTGCCAGCAGTTTGTGGCGAACCCGGGACATTAATGAAAAACTGTTTTTT. It yields the protein CASSLWRTRDINEKLFF.